This entry is about one T cell receptor beta chain. Antigen unknown. Germline CDR1 reads MNHNY; CDR2 reads SVGAGI (reference sequence). The CDR3 loop spans 15 amino acids. J was trimmed by 6 bases and V by 8 bases; bases with no gene match: 12. This table comes from immunoSEQ multiplex PCR, and its TCRdb copy is limited to in-frame clones, with some not included. The sample records around 86,000 clones, over 65% being singletons. This entry comes from a study of OX40 agonist ivuxolimab in advanced cancers. Study-level background: Averaging 60 years in age, with a range of roughly 20 to 90, the cohort was around 87% male. Having had anti-PD-1, anti-PD-L1 or anti-CTLA-4 therapy before was allowed, and under 50% had some. Points from the study as a whole: On average, a greater number of expanded clones characterised CD8+ T cells relative to CD4+.

The source material was CD4+ or CD8+ T cells sorted from blood, sampled in a trial of the OX40 agonist ivuxolimab. The sequence came from an adult with an advanced solid tumor such as melanoma, head and neck, liver or kidney cancer. The V and J genes are TRBV6-6 and TRBJ1-2; 10 nucleotides line up with TRBD1. CDR3 DNA: TGTGCCAGCCGGGACAGGGGTGGCTGGTTGGATGGCTACACCTTC. It is translated as CASRDRGGWLDGYTF.